The sequence of this T cell receptor beta chain was determined in a study of Ad26.COV2.S vaccination and SARS-CoV-2 variants. Trimming shortened V by 8 bases and J by 6 bases, and 9 bases separated the two germline ends. This CDR3 has 11 amino acids. Germline-derived CDR1 and CDR2 are MNHEY and SMNVEV (reference sequence). Some clones are missing from TCRdb's copy, which holds only in-frame ones; the method was immunoSEQ multiplex PCR. The sample shows 300,000 to 450,000 clones, 85% of them seen only once. Whole-study results and caveats: It is possible that the TCR breadth and depth analyses underestimated the total T cell responses.

Regarding treatment: about 20 received Ad26.COV2.S at low or high dose, single or two shots; 5 received placebo; per-sample allocation not given. Sample collection was performed on day 63 after the first vaccine or placebo injection. About this clone itself: Its antigen is not known.

This rearrangement joins TRBV27 to TRBJ2-3, with no clear D. Sequences were derived from peripheral blood, sampled in a trial of Ad26.COV2.S vaccine versus placebo. This receptor was taken from a person aged 18 to 65 who received the Ad26.COV2.S COVID-19 vaccine or a placebo. The CDR3 region has the DNA TGTGCCAGCCGAGTTTGGGATACGCAGTATTTT. It translates to CASRVWDTQYF.